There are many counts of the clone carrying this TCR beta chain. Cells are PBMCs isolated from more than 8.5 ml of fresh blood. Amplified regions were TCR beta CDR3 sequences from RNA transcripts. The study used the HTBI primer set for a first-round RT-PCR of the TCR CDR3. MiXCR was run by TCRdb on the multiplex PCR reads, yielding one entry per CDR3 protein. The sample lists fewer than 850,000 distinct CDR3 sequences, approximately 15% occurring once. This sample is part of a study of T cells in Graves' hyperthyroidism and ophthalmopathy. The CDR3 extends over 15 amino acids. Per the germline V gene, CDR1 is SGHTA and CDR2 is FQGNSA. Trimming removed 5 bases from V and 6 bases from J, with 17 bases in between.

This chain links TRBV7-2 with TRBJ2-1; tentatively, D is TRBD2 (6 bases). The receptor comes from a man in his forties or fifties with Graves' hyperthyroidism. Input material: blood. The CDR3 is CASSPRDLLGNEQFF. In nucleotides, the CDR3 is TGTGCCAGCAGCCCAAGGGACTTGTTAGGCAATGAGCAGTTCTTC.